Each of the 10 T cell receptor beta chains below was sequenced from the same sample in a study of blood T cell repertoires in COVID-19. Sequencing used immunoSEQ multiplex PCR; TCRdb keeps in-frame clones, though not all of them. The sample lists about 180,000 clones, 65% to 85% occurring once. The material sequenced was peripheral blood. These receptors were taken from a woman aged 35 to 49 with COVID-19, enrolled during active disease.

This chain connects TRBV28 to TRBJ1-1; possibly TRBD1 for D (6 bases). Germline V CDR1 and CDR2: MDHEN, SYDVKM. V gave up 6 bases and J gave up 9 bases, with 14 bases separating them. This CDR3 spans 12 amino acids. In DNA, the CDR3 is TGTGCCAGCAGGGAGGACAGCCGTAAAGCTTTCTTT. It is translated as CASREDSRKAFF. Complete variable domain (other parts from reference TRBV28 and TRBJ1-1): DVKVTQSSRYLVKRTGEKVFLECVQDMDHENMFWYRQDPGLGLRLIYFSYDVKMKEKGDIPEGYSVSREKKERFSLILESASTNQTSMYLCASREDSRKAFFGQGTRLTVV.

The rearrangement links TRBV5-4 to TRBJ1-1; D is possibly TRBD1 (5 bases). The CDR3 is 13 amino acids. Germline V lookup: CDR1 SGHNT, CDR2 YYREEE (reference sequence). The V end was cut by 3 bases, the J end by 7 bases, with 13 bases between. The CDR3 spells CASSSTGPLEAFF. The CDR3 DNA sequence: TGTGCCAGCAGCTCAACAGGTCCCCTTGAAGCTTTCTTT.

This clone was detected only a few times. The chain is built from TRBV18 and TRBJ2-7; 10 nucleotides agree with TRBD1. The CDR3 has 14 amino acids. V dropped 7 bases and J dropped 3; count of bases not matched to a gene: 6. The germline CDR1 and CDR2 sequences are KGHSH and LQKENI. In DNA form, the CDR3 reads TGTGCCAGCTTTCCGACAGGGGGCAGCTACGAGCAGTACTTC. It is translated as CASFPTGGSYEQYF.

The gene calls are TRBV19 and TRBJ2-2, with TRBD1 identical over 7 bases. Germline V CDR1 and CDR2: LNHDA, SQIVND (reference sequence). The CDR3 length is 13 residues. Trimming cost V 2 bases and J 7 bases; bases outside gene matches: 1. The CDR3 bases are TGTGCCAGTAGTATAACAGGGGTCGGGGAGCTGTTTTTT. Amino acid sequence: CASSITGVGELFF. Full variable domain (remainder filled in from reference TRBV19 and TRBJ2-2): DGGITQSPKYLFRKEGQNVTLSCEQNLNHDAMYWYRQDPGQGLRLIYYSQIVNDFQKGDIAEGYSVSREKKESFPLTVTSAQKNPTAFYLCASSITGVGELFFGEGSRLTVL.

CDR3 sequence: CASSIDQSKYSNQPQHF. The CDR3, as DNA: TGTGCCAGTAGTATAGATCAGTCAAAGTATAGCAATCAGCCCCAGCATTTT. This chain joins TRBV19 and TRBJ1-5, with D unresolved. Germline V gives CDR1 LNHDA, CDR2 SQIVND (reference sequence). The CDR3 is 17 amino acids. Trimming stripped 0 bases from V and 0 bases from J, with 12 bases between.

The rearrangement links TRBV28 to TRBJ2-7; 15 nucleotides line up with TRBD2. The CDR3 length is 17 residues. Germline values: CDR1 MDHEN, CDR2 SYDVKM. V lost 6 bases, J lost 2 bases, and 8 bases stayed unmatched. The CDR3 loop reads CASRRRTSGRETYEQYF. The CDR3 coding sequence is TGTGCCAGCAGACGCCGGACTAGCGGGAGGGAGACCTACGAGCAGTACTTC.

This clone was picked up one time. CDR3 protein: CASSFLGGGDQPQHF. CDR3 sequence (DNA): TGTGCCAGCAGTTTTTTAGGGGGAGGGGATCAGCCCCAGCATTTT. This rearrangement joins TRBV27 to TRBJ1-5; a weak D match, TRBD1 (6 bases). V lost 3 bases to trimming and J lost 5 bases, with 14 bases between them. Germline CDR1 MNHEY, CDR2 SMNVEV (reference sequence). The CDR3 consists of 15 residues.

The chain is built from TRBV24-1 and TRBJ2-7; 7 bases are a match to TRBD1. This CDR3 comprises 12 residues. Trimming took 1 base from V and 10 from J; bases not matched to a gene: 3. Germline CDR1 and CDR2: KGHDR and SFDVKD. CDR3 residues: CATSDFRDRQYF. The CDR3 DNA reads as TGTGCCACCAGTGATTTTCGGGACAGACAGTACTTC.

This clone occurred a few times. This chain joins TRBV5-4 and TRBJ1-1; D not resolved. V was pared by 0 bases and J by 7 bases, with 10 bases between. The CDR3 spans 13 residues. The V gene's germline CDR1 is SGHNT and CDR2 YYREEE (reference sequence). The CDR3 loop is CASSLVVGGEAFF. CDR3 DNA sequence: TGTGCCAGCAGCTTGGTAGTGGGAGGTGAAGCTTTCTTT.

For the CDR3, the DNA is TGTGCCAGCAGCTTAGCTAGGCTAGCGGGGGGCCAAGAGACCCAGTACTTC. It specifies CASSLARLAGGQETQYF. This chain links TRBV7-8 with TRBJ2-5; TRBD2 matches 11 bases. CDR1 is SGHVS, CDR2 FQNEAQ, per germline. J lost 1 base, V lost 0 bases, and 4 bases had no gene match. This CDR3 spans 17 amino acids.